This TCR beta chain was recorded in a study of Ad26.COV2.S vaccination and SARS-CoV-2 variants. Treatment given: some 20 received Ad26.COV2.S at low or high dose, single or two shots; about five received placebo; per-sample allocation not given. Samples came from day 63 after the first vaccine or placebo injection. The CDR3 is made up of 15 amino acids. The V gene's germline CDR1 is SGHAT and CDR2 FQNNGV. Trimming shortened V by 0 bases and J by 3 bases, and 12 bases separated the two germline ends. Generated by immunoSEQ multiplex PCR, the TCRdb table keeps only in-frame clones and is missing some. Of 200,000 to 250,000 clones listed, approximately 88% are singletons.

The sequencing here drew on peripheral blood, taken in a trial of Ad26.COV2.S vaccine versus placebo. This clonotype was sampled from a person between 18 and 60 years old who received the Ad26.COV2.S COVID-19 vaccine or a placebo. This rearrangement joins TRBV11-2 to TRBJ2-7; possibly TRBD2 for D (5 bases). In nucleotides, the CDR3 is TGTGCCAGCAGCTTAGAGGAGGTCAGCAGCTACGAGCAGTACTTC. The encoded protein is CASSLEEVSSYEQYF.